This T cell receptor beta chain was profiled in a study of blood T cell repertoires in COVID-19. Background on the study: COVID-19 samples, acute and convalescent, were from the United States, Italy and Spain.

Participant age was roughly 18 to 95 years, and participants resided in around 24 US areas. Cohort allocation depended upon clinical history that participants reported. CDR3 length equals 13 residues. Looked up from germline, CDR1 is SQVTM and CDR2 is ANQGSEA. V was trimmed by 6 bases and J by 0 bases, leaving 11 bases between them. Remarks on this clone: Other DNA sequences in the same sample also yield this CDR3.

Some clones are missing from TCRdb's copy, which holds only in-frame ones; the method was immunoSEQ multiplex PCR. The sample shows about 270,000 clones, about 87% of them seen only once. Sequences were obtained from PBMCs or T cells enriched from blood (not recorded which). This chain connects TRBV29-1 to TRBJ1-1; D may be TRBD1 (5 bases). The receptor comes from a woman aged 45-59 years who had recovered from COVID-19. CDR3 bases: TGCAGCGTAGCGGGACGAATGAACACTGAAGCTTTCTTT. It codes for CSVAGRMNTEAFF.